This T cell receptor (beta chain) was retrieved from a study of cytomegalovirus exposure and HLA in healthy donors. The CDR3 length is 15 residues. CDR1 and CDR2 (germline): MNHEY, SMNVEV (reference sequence). V lost 7 bases to trimming and J lost 0 bases, with 15 bases between them. Regarding the study as a whole: While the bulk of TCR sequences proved rare, some public TCRs turned up in many donors. Later analysis identified about 15,000 TCR beta sequences associated with HLA alleles, using a false discovery rate threshold of 0.05. A few of the chains that were CMV-associated were confirmed in vitro to be specific for CMV antigens.

PCR amplification relied on 60 Vbeta primers (plus 13 Jbeta primers). TCRdb's copy holds only in-frame clones and misses some; the assay was immunoSEQ multiplex PCR. The sample yields about 240,000 clones, over 80% seen once. Unrecorded immune exposures were likely, despite nominal health at sampling. Note on this clone: The target antigen is unknown.

This receptor was taken from a woman aged 40-49 years in good health and CMV-seropositive. The chain recombines TRBV27 with TRBJ1-1; D uncertain. The specimen was PBMCs. CDR3 DNA: TGTGCCAGCACATCACTCAGGAGGGTGAACACTGAAGCTTTCTTT. Protein: CASTSLRRVNTEAFF.